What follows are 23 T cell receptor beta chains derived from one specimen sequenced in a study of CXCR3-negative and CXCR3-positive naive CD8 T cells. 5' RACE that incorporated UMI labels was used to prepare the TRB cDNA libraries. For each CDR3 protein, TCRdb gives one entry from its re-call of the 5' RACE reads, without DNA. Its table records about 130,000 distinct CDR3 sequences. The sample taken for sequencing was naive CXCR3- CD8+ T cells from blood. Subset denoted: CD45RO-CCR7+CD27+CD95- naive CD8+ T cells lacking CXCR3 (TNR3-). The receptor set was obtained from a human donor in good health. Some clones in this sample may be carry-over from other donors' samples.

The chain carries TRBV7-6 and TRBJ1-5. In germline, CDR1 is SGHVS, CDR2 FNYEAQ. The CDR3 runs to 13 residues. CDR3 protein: CARSPVKNQPQHF.

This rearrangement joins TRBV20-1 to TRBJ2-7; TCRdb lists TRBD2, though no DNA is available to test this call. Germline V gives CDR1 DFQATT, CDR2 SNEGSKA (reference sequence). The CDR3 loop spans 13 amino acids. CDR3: CSAGRGRGYEQYF.

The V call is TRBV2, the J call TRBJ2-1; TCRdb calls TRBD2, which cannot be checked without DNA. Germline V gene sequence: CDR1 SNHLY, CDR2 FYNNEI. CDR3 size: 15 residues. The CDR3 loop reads CASAKTSGIYNEQFF.

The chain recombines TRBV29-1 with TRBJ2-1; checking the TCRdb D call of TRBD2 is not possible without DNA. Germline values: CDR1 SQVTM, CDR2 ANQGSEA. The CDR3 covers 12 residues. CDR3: CSAWDVDNEQFF.

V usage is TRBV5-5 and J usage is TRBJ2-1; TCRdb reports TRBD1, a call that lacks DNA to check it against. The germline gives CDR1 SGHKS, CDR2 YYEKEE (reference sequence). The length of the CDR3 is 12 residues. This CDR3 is CASSPLNNEQFF.

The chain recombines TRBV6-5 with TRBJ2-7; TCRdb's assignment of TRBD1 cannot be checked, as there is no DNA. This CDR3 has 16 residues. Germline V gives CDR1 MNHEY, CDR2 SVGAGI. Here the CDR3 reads CASSYPSGTGLYEQYF.

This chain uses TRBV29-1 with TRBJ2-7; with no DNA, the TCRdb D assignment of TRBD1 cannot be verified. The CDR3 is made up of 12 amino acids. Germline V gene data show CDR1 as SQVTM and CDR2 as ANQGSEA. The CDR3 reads CSVVIGGYEPYF.

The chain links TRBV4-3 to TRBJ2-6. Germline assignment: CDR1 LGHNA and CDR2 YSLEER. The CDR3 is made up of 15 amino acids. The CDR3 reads CASSQDYSGANVLTF.

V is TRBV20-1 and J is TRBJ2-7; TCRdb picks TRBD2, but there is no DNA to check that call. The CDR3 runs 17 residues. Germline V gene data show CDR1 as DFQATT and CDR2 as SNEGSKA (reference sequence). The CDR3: CSARDVASGGAGYEQYF.

This CDR3 is CASSQGDIQYF. J is TRBJ2-4 and V is TRBV14. The CDR3 loop spans 11 amino acids. CDR1 is SGHDN and CDR2 is FVKESK in the germline V gene.

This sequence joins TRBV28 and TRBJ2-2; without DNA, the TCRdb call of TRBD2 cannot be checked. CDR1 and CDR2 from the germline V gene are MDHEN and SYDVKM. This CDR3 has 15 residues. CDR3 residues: CASSWEGISTGELFF.

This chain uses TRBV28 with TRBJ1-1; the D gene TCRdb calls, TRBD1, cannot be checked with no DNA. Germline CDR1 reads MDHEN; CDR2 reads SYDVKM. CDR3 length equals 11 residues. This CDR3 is CASGGYDGAFF.

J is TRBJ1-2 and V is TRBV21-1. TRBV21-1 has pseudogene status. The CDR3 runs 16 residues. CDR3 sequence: CASSKGRAVGEDFYTF.

The CDR3 sequence: CATQIYPGMNTEAFF. This chain joins TRBV7-7 and TRBJ1-1; TCRdb's D call, TRBD1, is unchecked because there is no DNA. The CDR3 length is 15 residues. Germline V gene sequence: CDR1 SSHAT, CDR2 FNYEAQ (reference sequence).

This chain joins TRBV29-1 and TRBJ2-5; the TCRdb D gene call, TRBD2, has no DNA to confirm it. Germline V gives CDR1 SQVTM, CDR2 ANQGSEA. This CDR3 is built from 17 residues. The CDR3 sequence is CSVEGLAGPGGGETQYF.

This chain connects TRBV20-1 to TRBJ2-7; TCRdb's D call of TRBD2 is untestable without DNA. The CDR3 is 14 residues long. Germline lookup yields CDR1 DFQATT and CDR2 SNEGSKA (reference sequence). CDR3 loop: CSAMTSPRGDEQYF.

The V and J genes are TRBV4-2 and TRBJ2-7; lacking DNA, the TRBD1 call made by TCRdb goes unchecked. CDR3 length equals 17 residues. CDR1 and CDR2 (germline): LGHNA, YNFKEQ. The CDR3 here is CASSHLSGISSSYEQYF.

CDR3 loop: CATSDSSFGDYGYTF. The chain joins TRBV24-1 to TRBJ1-2. This CDR3 region has 15 residues. Germline CDR1 and CDR2: KGHDR and SFDVKD.

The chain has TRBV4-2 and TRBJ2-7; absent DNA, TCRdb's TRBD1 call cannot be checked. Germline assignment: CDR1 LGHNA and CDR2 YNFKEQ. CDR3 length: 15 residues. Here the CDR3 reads CASSQVTGKDYEQYF.

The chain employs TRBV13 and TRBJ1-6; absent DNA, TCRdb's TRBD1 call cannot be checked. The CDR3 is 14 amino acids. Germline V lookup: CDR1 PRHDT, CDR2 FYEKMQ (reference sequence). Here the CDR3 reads CASSHGQESSPLHF.

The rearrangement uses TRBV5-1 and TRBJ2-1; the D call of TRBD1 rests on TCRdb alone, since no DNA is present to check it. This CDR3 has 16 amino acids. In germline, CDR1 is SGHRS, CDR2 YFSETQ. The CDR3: CASSLVSGDKYNEQFF.

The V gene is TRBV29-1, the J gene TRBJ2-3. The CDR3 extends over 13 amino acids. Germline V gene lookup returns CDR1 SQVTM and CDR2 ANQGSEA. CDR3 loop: CSVGIFGTDTQYF.

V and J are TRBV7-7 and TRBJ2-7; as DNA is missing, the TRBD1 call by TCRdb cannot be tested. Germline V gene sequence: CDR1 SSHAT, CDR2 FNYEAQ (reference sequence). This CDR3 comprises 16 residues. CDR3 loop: CASSLKAGQDSYEQYF. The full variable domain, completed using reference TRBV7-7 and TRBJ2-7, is GAGVSQSPRYKVTKRGQDVTLRCDPISSHATLYWYQQALGQGPEFLTYFNYEAQPDKSGLPSDRFSAERPEGSISTLTIQRTEQRDSAMYRCASSLKAGQDSYEQYFGPGTRLTVT.